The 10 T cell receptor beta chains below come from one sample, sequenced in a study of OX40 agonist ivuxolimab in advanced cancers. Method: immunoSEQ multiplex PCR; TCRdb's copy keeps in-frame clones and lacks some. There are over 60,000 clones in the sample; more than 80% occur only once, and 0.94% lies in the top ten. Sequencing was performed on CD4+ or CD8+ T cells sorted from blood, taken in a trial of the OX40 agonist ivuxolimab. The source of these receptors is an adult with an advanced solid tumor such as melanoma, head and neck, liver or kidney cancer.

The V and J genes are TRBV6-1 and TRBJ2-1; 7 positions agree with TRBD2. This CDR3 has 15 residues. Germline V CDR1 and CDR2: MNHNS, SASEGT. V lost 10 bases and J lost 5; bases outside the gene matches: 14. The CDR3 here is CATLGGLVGHNEQFF. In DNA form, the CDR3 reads TGTGCCACCTTAGGAGGACTAGTGGGTCACAATGAGCAGTTCTTC.

The CDR3 loop reads CASSISGTQREKLFF. The CDR3 bases are TGTGCCAGCAGCATTTCCGGGACTCAAAGAGAAAAACTGTTTTTT. The chain is built from TRBV7-8 and TRBJ1-4, with D possibly matching TRBD1 (5 bases). The CDR3 is made up of 15 amino acids. V gave up 5 bases and J gave up 8 bases, with 18 bases separating them. Germline V gives CDR1 SGHVS, CDR2 FQNEAQ.

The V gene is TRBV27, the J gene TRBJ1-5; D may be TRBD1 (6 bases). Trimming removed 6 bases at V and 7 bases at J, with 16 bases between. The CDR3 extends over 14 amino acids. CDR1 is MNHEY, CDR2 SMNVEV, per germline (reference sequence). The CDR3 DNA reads TGTGCCAGCAGCACAGGGTATCCGAGGCAGCCCCAGCATTTT. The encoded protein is CASSTGYPRQPQHF.

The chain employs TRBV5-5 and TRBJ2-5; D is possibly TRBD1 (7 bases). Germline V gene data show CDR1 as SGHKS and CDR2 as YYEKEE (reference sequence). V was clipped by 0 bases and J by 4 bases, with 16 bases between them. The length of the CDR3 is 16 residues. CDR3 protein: CASSLEVAGGGETQYF. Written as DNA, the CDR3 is TGTGCCAGCAGCTTGGAGGTGGCAGGGGGAGGAGAGACCCAGTACTTC.

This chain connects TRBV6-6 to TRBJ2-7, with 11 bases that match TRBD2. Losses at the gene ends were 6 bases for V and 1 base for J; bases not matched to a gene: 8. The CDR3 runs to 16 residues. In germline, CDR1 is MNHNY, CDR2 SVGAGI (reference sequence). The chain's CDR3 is CASSGAGTSGSYEQYF. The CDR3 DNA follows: TGTGCCAGCAGCGGAGCCGGGACTAGCGGATCCTACGAGCAGTACTTC.

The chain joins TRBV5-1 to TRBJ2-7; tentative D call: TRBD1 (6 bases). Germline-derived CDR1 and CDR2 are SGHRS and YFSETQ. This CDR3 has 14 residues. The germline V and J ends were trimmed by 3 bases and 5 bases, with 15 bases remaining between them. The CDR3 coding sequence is TGCGCCAGCAGCTCCCCACAGGGTTCGAACGAGCAGTACTTC. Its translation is CASSSPQGSNEQYF. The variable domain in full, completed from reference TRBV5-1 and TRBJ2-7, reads KAGVTQTPRYLIKTRGQQVTLSCSPISGHRSVSWYQQTPGQGLQFLFEYFSETQRNKGNFPGRFSGRQFSNSRSEMNVSTLELGDSALYLCASSSPQGSNEQYFGPGTRLTVT.

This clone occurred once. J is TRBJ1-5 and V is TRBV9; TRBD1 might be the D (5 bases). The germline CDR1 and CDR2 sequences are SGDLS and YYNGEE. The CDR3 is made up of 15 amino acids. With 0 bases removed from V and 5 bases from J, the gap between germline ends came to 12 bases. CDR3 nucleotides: TGTGCCAGCAGCGTAGCGGGCCGGGGGGATCAGCCCCAGCATTTT. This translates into CASSVAGRGDQPQHF.

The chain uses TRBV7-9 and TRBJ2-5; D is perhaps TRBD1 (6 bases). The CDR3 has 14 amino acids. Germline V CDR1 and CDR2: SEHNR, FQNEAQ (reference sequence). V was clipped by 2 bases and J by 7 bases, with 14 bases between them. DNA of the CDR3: TGTGCCAGCAGCTTATCAGGGGAGAGTGTGACCCAGTACTTC. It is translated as CASSLSGESVTQYF.

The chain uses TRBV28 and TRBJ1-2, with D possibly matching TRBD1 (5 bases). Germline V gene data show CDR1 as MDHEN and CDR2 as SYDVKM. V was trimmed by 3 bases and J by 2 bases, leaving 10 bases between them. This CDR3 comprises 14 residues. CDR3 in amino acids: CASSLQGGNYGYTF. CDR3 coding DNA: TGTGCCAGCAGTTTGCAGGGAGGGAACTATGGCTACACCTTC.

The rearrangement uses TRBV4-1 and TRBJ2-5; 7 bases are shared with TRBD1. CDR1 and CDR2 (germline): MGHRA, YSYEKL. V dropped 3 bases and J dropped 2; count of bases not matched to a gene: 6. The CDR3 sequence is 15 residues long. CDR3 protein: CASSHPGTVQETQYF. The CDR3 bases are TGCGCCAGCAGCCATCCCGGGACAGTACAAGAGACCCAGTACTTC.